Reported below is one TCR beta chain. The data stem from a study of control samples from healthy donors and cancer patients. Profiled with immunoSEQ multiplex PCR; TCRdb holds only in-frame clones, not every one. The sample's table shows fewer than 250,000 clones. CDR3 size: 14 residues. Looked up from germline, CDR1 is MDHEN and CDR2 is SYDVKM. Trimming took 6 bases from V and 6 from J, leaving 16 bases between them. The source material was blood. This chain uses TRBV28 with TRBJ2-3, with a weak D call TRBD1 (5 bases). This clonotype was obtained from a woman aged 25 to 39 in good health. CDR3 coding DNA: TGTGCCAGCAGATTAGCAGGGCGCTATGATACGCAGTATTTT. It translates to CASRLAGRYDTQYF.